This T cell receptor (beta chain) is from a study of T cell clonality in common variable immunodeficiency. General study findings and limits: CVID subjects had higher TCRbeta clonality than healthy controls, most marked in about a third.

V lost 1 base, J lost 2 bases, and 3 bases stayed unmatched. Germline CDR1 MNHNS, CDR2 SASEGT. This CDR3 spans 15 amino acids. To note about this clone: Its specificity is unknown. This likely came from a read error, as a far larger clone is one base away. The CDR3 end is not reached by the read, which stops 3 residues before it; the germline J gene fills it in.

The data were produced by immunoSEQ multiplex PCR, yet TCRdb's version contains in-frame clones alone and is incomplete. The sample was found to contain tens of thousands of clones, and every one recurs. The origin of this receptor is a person aged 18-69 years in good health. Sequencing was done on a sample of peripheral blood mononuclear cells. The rearrangement links TRBV6-1 to TRBJ2-3; 7 positions match TRBD2. CDR3 DNA (partial): TGTGCCAGCAGTGAAGAGCGGGGCTTCACAGATACG. This gives the protein CASSEERGFTDT. The entire CDR3 reads CASSEERGFTDTQYF.